A single sample gave rise to the 10 T cell receptor beta chains below, sequenced in a study of identical twins. TCRdb used MiXCR to reprocess the 5' RACE reads, holding one entry per CDR3 protein. The data contain roughly 690,000 distinct CDR3 sequences, roughly 6.2% of them seen just once; the ten biggest clones take up approximately 1.6%. What was sequenced was naive T cells sorted from blood. These receptors came from a man aged 18 to 30 in good health.

This clonotype has more than one count but fewer than ten. The rearrangement joins TRBV19 to TRBJ2-7, with 11 bases lining up with TRBD1. There are 17 residues in the CDR3. Losses at the gene ends were 4 bases for V and 2 bases for J; bases not matched to a gene: 10. The germline CDR1 and CDR2 sequences are LNHDA and SQIVND (reference sequence). As DNA, the CDR3 is TGTGCCAGTAGTACCCACCCGGGACAGGGGGGACCCTACGAGCAGTACTTC. It is translated as CASSTHPGQGGPYEQYF.

The genes are TRBV28 and TRBJ1-5; possibly TRBD1 for D (6 bases). V lost 4 bases and J 2 bases, leaving 15 bases between the germline ends. CDR3 size: 16 residues. The germline V gene has CDR1 MDHEN and CDR2 SYDVKM. This CDR3 reads CASSSFSRQGNQPQHF. The CDR3 region has the DNA TGTGCCAGCAGTTCTTTTTCTCGACAGGGCAATCAGCCCCAGCATTTT. Supplemented by reference TRBV28 and TRBJ1-5, the full variable domain reads DVKVTQSSRYLVKRTGEKVFLECVQDMDHENMFWYRQDPGLGLRLIYFSYDVKMKEKGDIPEGYSVSREKKERFSLILESASTNQTSMYLCASSSFSRQGNQPQHFGDGTRLSIL.

This clonotype was detected many times. The chain is built from TRBV27 and TRBJ2-5, with D possibly being TRBD1 (5 bases). Germline V CDR1 and CDR2: MNHEY, SMNVEV (reference sequence). V was trimmed by 6 bases and J by 4 bases, leaving 12 bases between them. CDR3 size: 13 residues. The CDR3 here is CASSLLRGETQYF. Written as DNA, the CDR3 is TGTGCCAGCAGCCTCCTAAGGGGAGAGACCCAGTACTTC.

This clonotype has ten or more counts. The V gene is TRBV20-1, the J gene TRBJ2-2; D remains ambiguous. Per the germline V gene, CDR1 is DFQATT and CDR2 is SNEGSKA (reference sequence). The CDR3 length is 13 residues. Trimming removed 2 bases from V and 1 base from J, with 5 bases in between. CDR3 coding DNA: TGCAGTGCTAGACAAGTGAACACCGGGGAGCTGTTTTTT. Protein: CSARQVNTGELFF.

This clonotype has ten or more counts. The chain combines TRBV20-1 with TRBJ2-7; D not certain. Trimming cost V 6 bases and J 4 bases, with 13 bases left between them. Germline-derived CDR1 and CDR2 are DFQATT and SNEGSKA (reference sequence). The CDR3 loop spans 12 amino acids. The CDR3 reads CSARDSLYEQYF. Here the CDR3 DNA reads TGCAGTGCCCGTGACTCCCTATACGAGCAGTACTTC.

A few counts support this clonotype. This chain joins TRBV4-1 and TRBJ1-2, with 7 bases aligning to TRBD1. V gave up 0 bases and J gave up 0 bases; unmatched junction bases: 10. The germline V gene has CDR1 MGHRA and CDR2 YSYEKL. The CDR3 loop spans 18 amino acids. The CDR3 coding sequence is TGCGCCAGCAGCCAAGAGAGTCAGGGACAGCCCCCTAACTATGGCTACACCTTC. As protein: CASSQESQGQPPNYGYTF.

This clonotype has a handful of counts. This chain links TRBV15 with TRBJ2-1; the D call may be TRBD1 or TRBD2 (5 bases each). This CDR3 spans 16 amino acids. Germline V lookup: CDR1 LNHNV, CDR2 YYDKDF (reference sequence). The V and J ends lost 0 bases and 9 bases respectively, with 18 bases between them. In DNA, the CDR3 is TGTGCCACCAGCAGAGATTTAGGGTCTAGGGACGGTGAGCAGTTCTTC. Translating it yields CATSRDLGSRDGEQFF.

J is TRBJ2-2 and V is TRBV12-3 or TRBV12-4; TRBD2 might be the D (5 bases). The CDR3 is made up of 14 amino acids. Trimming took 0 bases from V and 8 from J, leaving 10 bases between them. The CDR3 loop is CASSLAHGGGELFF. The CDR3 DNA sequence: TGTGCCAGCAGTTTAGCGCACGGCGGGGGGGAGCTGTTTTTT.

This clonotype occurred many times. The gene calls are TRBV20-1 and TRBJ1-1, with a tentative D call TRBD1 (5 bases). Germline V gene data show CDR1 as DFQATT and CDR2 as SNEGSKA (reference sequence). The CDR3 contains 15 residues. The V gene lost 5 bases and the J gene lost 1 base, with 17 bases spanning the gap. The chain's CDR3 is CSAPGGGAGNTEAFF. DNA for the CDR3: TGCAGTGCTCCGGGTGGTGGGGCCGGGAACACTGAAGCTTTCTTT.

The V call is TRBV12-3 or TRBV12-4, the J call TRBJ2-7; D call uncertain. V gave up 6 bases and J gave up 1 base, with 10 bases separating them. The length of the CDR3 is 13 residues. The CDR3 spells CASSAAPSYEQYV. The DNA for the CDR3 is TGTGCCAGCAGCGCCGCCCCATCCTACGAGCAGTACGTC.